The 7 T cell receptor beta chains below all came from one sample that was sequenced in a study of blood T cells in healthy people across ages. The second PCR ran roughly 6 to 11 cycles with a sample-barcoded 5' primer and J-beta primers. TCRdb independently ran MiXCR on the 5' RACE reads; one entry per CDR3 protein. The repertoire includes approximately 800,000 distinct CDR3 sequences, roughly 50% of them detected once, and approximately 20% sits in the top ten. Sequences were obtained from blood. All receptors come from a man aged 25-40 years in good health.

The CDR3 nucleotides are TGTGCCAGCAGTTCCCCCCGCTATGAGCAGTTCTTC. Encoded protein: CASSSPRYEQFF. The V call is TRBV28, the J call TRBJ2-1; no firm D call. CDR1 is MDHEN, CDR2 SYDVKM, per germline. V was pared by 4 bases and J by 8 bases, with 9 bases between. This CDR3 is 12 amino acids long.

The CDR3 DNA sequence: TGTGCCACGTCGACAGGTCAAGCTGAAGCTTTCTTT. Residues: CATSTGQAEAFF. This chain connects TRBV24-1 to TRBJ1-1; possibly TRBD1 for D (6 bases). Germline-derived CDR1 and CDR2 are KGHDR and SFDVKD. The CDR3 consists of 12 residues. V lost 10 bases and J lost 6, with 14 bases in between.

This chain's CDR3 is CASSYREEDGYTF. CDR3 nucleotides: TGTGCCAGCTCATACAGGGAGGAGGATGGCTACACCTTC. The chain has TRBV4-2 and TRBJ1-2, with D maybe TRBD1 (6 bases). CDR3 length: 13 residues. CDR1 and CDR2 from the germline V gene are LGHNA and YNFKEQ. V lost 8 bases and J lost 6, with 16 bases in between.

J is TRBJ1-1 and V is TRBV11-3, with D possibly matching TRBD1 (5 bases). This CDR3 comprises 15 residues. Germline CDR1 and CDR2: SGHNT and YENEEA. Trimming took off 4 bases at V and 4 bases at J, with 16 bases between the two ends. CDR3 sequence: CASSSHQGGSTEAFF. In DNA form, the CDR3 reads TGTGCCAGCAGCTCCCATCAGGGAGGAAGCACTGAAGCTTTCTTT.

This clonotype has a single count. The J gene is TRBJ1-2, the V gene TRBV6-5; D is uncertain. The CDR3 is 15 amino acids. CDR1 MNHEY and CDR2 SVGAGI come from the germline V gene. The V gene lost 5 bases and the J gene lost 4 bases, with 17 bases spanning the gap. CDR3 protein: CASSTTASDPYGYTF. The CDR3 DNA sequence: TGTGCCAGCAGTACAACAGCGTCCGATCCCTATGGCTACACCTTC.

The chain combines TRBV5-1 with TRBJ2-1; 7 positions match TRBD2. The CDR3 is 15 amino acids. V gave up 0 bases and J gave up 6 bases; unmatched junction bases: 6. The V gene's germline CDR1 is SGHRS and CDR2 YFSETQ. This CDR3 is CASSLAAGLINEQFF. In DNA form, the CDR3 reads TGCGCCAGCAGCTTGGCAGCGGGGCTTATCAATGAGCAGTTCTTC.

V usage is TRBV5-1 and J usage is TRBJ2-5, with D tentatively TRBD1 (6 bases). The assigned J gene may be wrong: the sequence end matches TRBJ2-7 better. The length of the CDR3 is 13 residues. Per germline, CDR1 SGHRS and CDR2 YFSETQ. CDR3 sequence reads: CASKGVPLYEQYF. The CDR3 DNA is TGCGCCAGCAAGGGGGTCCCCCTCTACGAGCAGTACTTC.